This TCR beta chain is from a study of CD4 T cells in relation to SARS-CoV-2 and coronaviruses. On the study more broadly: TCR beta CDR3s were sequenced after approximately ten-day antigen culture of PBMCs.

Produced via immunoSEQ multiplex PCR; TCRdb's table is partial and in-frame only. The sample includes tens of thousands of clones, more than 75% of them seen just once. With respect to this clone: Antigen: not known.

Before the COVID-19 pandemic, during about 2011-2018, CD4+ T cells were taken from unexposed donors. After about 11 days of culture, CD4+ T cells were isolated. Cells permitting, SARS-CoV-2 S/N and four cold-coronavirus spikes were tested on unexposed-donor CD4+ T cells. Cultures received half-medium IL-2 refreshes on days 3 and 7. Trimming cost V 0 bases and J 0 bases; bases outside gene matches: 2. CDR1 is SGHRS, CDR2 YFSETQ, per germline. The CDR3 contains 16 residues. The chain links TRBV5-1 to TRBJ2-5; 10 bases agree with TRBD2. This sequence was found in a human donor in good health. Input material: CD4+ T cells from PBMCs, cultured in vitro. CDR3 DNA sequence: TGCGCCAGCAGCTTGGGGACTAGCGGCTACCAAGAGACCCAGTACTTC. Residues: CASSLGTSGYQETQYF.